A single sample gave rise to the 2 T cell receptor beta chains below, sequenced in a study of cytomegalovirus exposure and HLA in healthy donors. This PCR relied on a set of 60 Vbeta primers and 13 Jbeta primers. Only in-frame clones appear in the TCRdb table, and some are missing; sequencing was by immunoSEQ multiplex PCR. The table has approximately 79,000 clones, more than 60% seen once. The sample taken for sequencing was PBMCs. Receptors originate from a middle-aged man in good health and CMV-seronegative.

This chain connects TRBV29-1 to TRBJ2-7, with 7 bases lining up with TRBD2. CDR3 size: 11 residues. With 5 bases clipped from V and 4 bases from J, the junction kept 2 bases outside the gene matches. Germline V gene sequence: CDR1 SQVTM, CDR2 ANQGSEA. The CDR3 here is CSVNSGYEQYF. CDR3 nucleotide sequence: TGCAGCGTTAATAGCGGGTACGAGCAGTACTTC.

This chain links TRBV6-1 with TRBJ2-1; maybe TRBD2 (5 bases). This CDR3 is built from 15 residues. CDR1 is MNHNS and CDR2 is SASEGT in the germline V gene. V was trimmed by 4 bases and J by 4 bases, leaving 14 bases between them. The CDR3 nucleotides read TGTGCCAGCAGTGCTAGCTGGGGTTCGTACAATGAGCAGTTCTTC. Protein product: CASSASWGSYNEQFF.